One sample yielded the 12 T cell receptor beta chains listed below, sequenced in a study of neurological immune-mediated disorders. Time point of the sample: technical triplicate 2. One entry per CDR3 protein results from TCRdb running MiXCR on the 5' RACE reads. The repertoire has 31,000 or so distinct CDR3 sequences, about 14% of them found once; the top ten carry 5% to 6.5%. The specimen sequenced was CD4+ T cells from blood. These receptor sequences come from a female donor with HTLV-1-associated myelopathy (HAM/TSP).

The table lists this clonotype with a few counts. V is TRBV14 and J is TRBJ2-5; D is unclear. Trimming left V 5 bases short and J 5 bases short, with 9 bases between. In germline, CDR1 is SGHDN, CDR2 FVKESK. The CDR3 sequence is 12 residues long. The CDR3 loop is CASSSPLETQYF. The CDR3 DNA reads as TGTGCCAGCAGCTCTCCGTTGGAGACCCAGTACTTC.

This clonotype was found many times. The chain has TRBV5-1 and TRBJ2-4, with 8 bases aligning to TRBD1. CDR3 length equals 17 residues. CDR1 and CDR2 from the germline V gene are SGHRS and YFSETQ. J was trimmed by 0 bases and V by 1 base; bases with no gene match: 6. This chain's CDR3 is CASSLRRTGRAKNIQYF. Here the CDR3 DNA reads TGCGCCAGCAGCTTGAGACGGACAGGGAGAGCCAAAAACATTCAGTACTTC.

This clonotype was counted many times. The chain uses TRBV7-9 and TRBJ2-5; the match to TRBD2 covers 10 bases. V was pared by 3 bases and J by 4 bases, with 8 bases of the junction left unmatched. The CDR3 is made up of 16 amino acids. CDR1 SEHNR and CDR2 FQNEAQ come from the germline V gene (reference sequence). CDR3 in amino acids: CASSFSGGAVSETQYF. CDR3 bases: TGTGCCAGCAGCTTCAGCGGGGGGGCCGTCTCAGAGACCCAGTACTTC.

This clonotype was observed at least ten times. In DNA form, the CDR3 reads TGTGCCAGCAGTTTAAACGGGAAGACCCAGTACTTC. Residues: CASSLNGKTQYF. V usage is TRBV12-3 or TRBV12-4 and J usage is TRBJ2-5; possible D gene TRBD2, 5 bases. CDR3 size: 12 residues. Trimming stripped 2 bases from V and 6 bases from J, with 7 bases between.

This clonotype occurred many times. The chain carries TRBV27 and TRBJ2-7; D not certain. V was shortened by 3 bases and J by 5 bases, with 11 bases between the two germline ends. From germline, CDR1 is MNHEY and CDR2 SMNVEV (reference sequence). The CDR3 runs to 13 residues. CDR3 nucleotides: TGTGCCAGCAGTTTGGACCGCTTGGACGAGCAGTACTTC. Encoded protein: CASSLDRLDEQYF.

This clonotype appeared many times. The V gene is TRBV14, the J gene TRBJ1-5, with 9 bases lining up with TRBD1. Looked up from germline, CDR1 is SGHDN and CDR2 is FVKESK. The CDR3 has 17 amino acids. The ends lost 3 bases at V and 1 base at J; junction bases unmatched: 7. CDR3 loop: CASSQAQGARSNQPQHF. CDR3 nucleotide sequence: TGTGCCAGCAGCCAGGCACAGGGGGCGCGAAGCAATCAGCCCCAGCATTTT. Full variable domain (rest looked up from reference TRBV14 and TRBJ1-5): EAGVTQFPSHSVIEKGQTVTLRCDPISGHDNLYWYRRVMGKEIKFLLHFVKESKQDESGMPNNRFLAERTGGTYSTLKVQPAELEDSGVYFCASSQAQGARSNQPQHFGDGTRLSIL.

Comment on this clonotype: Sequence at one end of the junction differs from germline and may be a read error. This sequence joins TRBV24-1 and TRBJ1-5, with unresolved D. The CDR3 length is 14 residues. The germline V gene has CDR1 KGHDR and CDR2 SFDVKD. The chain's CDR3 is CATSECHGNQTQHF. The CDR3 nucleotides are TGTGCCACCAGTGAATGTCACGGGAATCAGACCCAGCATTTT.

This clonotype was found many times. This rearrangement joins TRBV5-1 to TRBJ2-2; weak D call: TRBD2 (5 bases). Trimming took 6 bases from V and 7 from J, leaving 10 bases between them. This CDR3 has 12 amino acids. Germline loops: CDR1 SGHRS, CDR2 YFSETQ. CDR3 coding DNA: TGCGCCAGCACCTTTGAGGGCGGGGAGCTGTTTTTT. Its translation: CASTFEGGELFF.

This clonotype occurred a few times. The chain is built from TRBV2 and TRBJ1-1; TRBD1 aligns across 8 bases. CDR1 and CDR2 (germline): SNHLY, FYNNEI. The CDR3 runs 14 residues. V dropped 6 bases and J dropped 3; count of bases not matched to a gene: 6. The CDR3 DNA reads TGTGCCAGCAGCGTACAGGGGGGGGACACTGAAGCTTTCTTT. Its protein is CASSVQGGDTEAFF.

At least ten counts were recorded for this clonotype. The chain joins TRBV12-3 or TRBV12-4 to TRBJ1-1; D is uncertain. V shed 6 bases and J shed 10 bases, with 15 bases lying between them. There are 12 residues in the CDR3. This CDR3 is CASSPDSPGAFF. The CDR3, as DNA: TGTGCCAGCAGCCCGGACTCTCCGGGAGCTTTCTTT.

This clonotype occurred many times. This chain connects TRBV14 to TRBJ2-2; D remains unclear. CDR1 and CDR2 (germline): SGHDN, FVKESK. Between the trimmed V and J ends, which lost 0 bases and 7 bases, there was a span of 6 bases. This CDR3 is built from 13 residues. The CDR3, as DNA: TGTGCCAGCAGCCAAGATTACGGCGGGGAGCTGTTTTTT. Its translation: CASSQDYGGELFF.

This clonotype came up many times. The chain recombines TRBV25-1 with TRBJ1-1; possibly TRBD1 for D (6 bases). The CDR3 loop spans 14 amino acids. In germline, CDR1 is MGHDK, CDR2 SYGVNS. Trimming pared 4 bases from V and 3 bases from J, leaving 12 bases between. CDR3 sequence reads: CASSGKQGYTEAFF. The CDR3 DNA reads TGTGCCAGCAGTGGAAAACAGGGTTACACTGAAGCTTTCTTT.